This T cell receptor beta chain was identified during a study of T cells expressing NK-cell markers. Across the whole study: The TCR beta repertoires were obtained from sorted CD3+CD56+NKG2C+, CD3+CD56+NKG2C- and CD3+CD56-NKG2C+ T cells. Most of the eight sequenced donors tested HCMV-seropositive; one tested seronegative.

Whole-study findings and limits: Roughly 6 of the donors carried dominant NKG2C+ clonotypes that took up roughly 1.0-7.5% of their CD8+ T cells. These clonotypes additionally ranked first within the CD3+CD56-NKG2C+ fraction of several donors.

A remark on this clonotype: What it binds is unknown.

The V gene's germline CDR1 is MDHEN and CDR2 SYDVKM. The CDR3 extends over 15 amino acids. Using the 5' RACE reads, TCRdb records one entry per CDR3 protein without DNA. This sample carries about 170,000 distinct CDR3 sequences, with around 20% going to the ten biggest clones. This chain joins TRBV28 and TRBJ2-2. What was sequenced was blood T cells: a sorted CD56 or NKG2C T cell subset, CD4+ or CD8+ T cells, or bulk PBMC T cells (not recorded which). This TCR was sampled from a man aged 18 to 69 in good health. The CDR3 loop is CASSHRVKGPGELFF.